Below, 3 T cell receptor beta chains from the same sample are listed, as sequenced in a study of blood T cell repertoires in COVID-19. TCRdb's table, derived via immunoSEQ multiplex PCR, lists solely in-frame clones and lacks some. The sample has roughly 200,000 clones, about 85% seen once. Material for sequencing was peripheral blood. The receptors come from a woman aged 40 to 50 with COVID-19, enrolled during active disease.

V and J are TRBV19 and TRBJ2-2; 11 nucleotides match TRBD2. CDR1 LNHDA and CDR2 SQIVND come from the germline V gene (reference sequence). The V gene end was trimmed by 9 bases and the J gene end by 5 bases; junction bases not matched to a gene: 8. The CDR3 is 15 amino acids. This chain's CDR3 is CASRLAGSSTGELFF. The CDR3 nucleotides are TGTGCCAGCCGACTAGCGGGGTCGTCAACCGGGGAGCTGTTTTTT. The full variable domain, rest sourced from reference TRBV19 and TRBJ2-2, is DGGITQSPKYLFRKEGQNVTLSCEQNLNHDAMYWYRQDPGQGLRLIYYSQIVNDFQKGDIAEGYSVSREKKESFPLTVTSAQKNPTAFYLCASRLAGSSTGELFFGEGSRLTVL.

V is TRBV6-5 and J is TRBJ1-5, with D possibly TRBD1 on 5 matching bases. Trimming stripped 2 bases from V and 3 bases from J, with 11 bases between. CDR1 MNHEY and CDR2 SVGAGI come from the germline V gene. The CDR3 runs 15 residues. CDR3 sequence (DNA): TGTGCCAGCAGTTACAGCAGGGCGAACAATCAGCCCCAGCATTTT. As protein: CASSYSRANNQPQHF.

The chain links TRBV5-4 to TRBJ1-1; 8 bases align to TRBD1. Germline V gene data show CDR1 as SGHNT and CDR2 as YYREEE (reference sequence). V lost 4 bases to trimming and J lost 0 bases; unmatched junction nucleotides: 2. The CDR3 consists of 14 residues. CDR3 region: CASSVTGVNTEAFF. In DNA form, the CDR3 reads TGTGCCAGCAGCGTGACAGGGGTGAACACTGAAGCTTTCTTT.